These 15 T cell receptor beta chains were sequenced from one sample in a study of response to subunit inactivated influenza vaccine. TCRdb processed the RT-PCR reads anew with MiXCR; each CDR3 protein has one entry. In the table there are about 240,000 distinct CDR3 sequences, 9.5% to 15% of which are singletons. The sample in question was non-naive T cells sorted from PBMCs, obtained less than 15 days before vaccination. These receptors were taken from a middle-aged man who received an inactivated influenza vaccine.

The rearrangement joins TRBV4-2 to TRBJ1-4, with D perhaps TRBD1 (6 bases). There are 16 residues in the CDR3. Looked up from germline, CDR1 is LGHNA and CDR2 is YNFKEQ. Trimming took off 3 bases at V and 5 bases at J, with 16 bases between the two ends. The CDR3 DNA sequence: TGTGCCAGCAGCCATGCTACAGGGTCAGGGAATGAAAAACTGTTTTTT. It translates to CASSHATGSGNEKLFF.

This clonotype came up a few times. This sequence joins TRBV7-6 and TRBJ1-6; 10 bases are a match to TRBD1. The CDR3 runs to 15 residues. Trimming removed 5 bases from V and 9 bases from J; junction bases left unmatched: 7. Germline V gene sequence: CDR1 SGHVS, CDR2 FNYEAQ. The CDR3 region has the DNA TGTGCCAGCAGCCCAGGGACAGGGGTTGGTTCACCCCTCCACTTT. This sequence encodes CASSPGTGVGSPLHF.

The CDR3 DNA sequence: TGTGCCAGCAGTGAGGGCAGGAGCAATGAAAAACTGTTTTTT. Protein sequence: CASSEGRSNEKLFF. The V call is TRBV6-1, the J call TRBJ1-4; no clear D gene. V lost 3 bases and J lost 5, with 10 bases in between. CDR1 and CDR2 from the germline V gene are MNHNS and SASEGT. The CDR3 extends over 14 amino acids.

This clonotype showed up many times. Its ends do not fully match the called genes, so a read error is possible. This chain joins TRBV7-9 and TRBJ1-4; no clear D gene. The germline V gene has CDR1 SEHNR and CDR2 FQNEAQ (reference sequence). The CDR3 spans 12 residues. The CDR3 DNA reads TGTGCCAGCAGCTTATCGGGCGGCTGGCCCCAATTT. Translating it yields CASSLSGGWPQF.

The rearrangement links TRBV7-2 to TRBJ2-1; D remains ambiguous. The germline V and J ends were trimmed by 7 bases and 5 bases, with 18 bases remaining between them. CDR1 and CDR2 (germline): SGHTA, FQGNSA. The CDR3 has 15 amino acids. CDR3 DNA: TGTGCCAGCAACCGTGGGATGGCGGTAGACAATGAGCAGTTCTTC. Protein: CASNRGMAVDNEQFF.

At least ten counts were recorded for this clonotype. CDR3: CASSDSPGDNSPLHF. The CDR3 nucleotides are TGTGCCAGCAGTGACTCGCCAGGGGATAATTCACCCCTCCACTTT. The chain has TRBV6-4 and TRBJ1-6; weak D call: TRBD1 (6 bases). This CDR3 comprises 15 residues. Trimming took 0 bases from V and 5 from J, leaving 8 bases between them. The germline V gene has CDR1 MRHNA and CDR2 SNTAGT.

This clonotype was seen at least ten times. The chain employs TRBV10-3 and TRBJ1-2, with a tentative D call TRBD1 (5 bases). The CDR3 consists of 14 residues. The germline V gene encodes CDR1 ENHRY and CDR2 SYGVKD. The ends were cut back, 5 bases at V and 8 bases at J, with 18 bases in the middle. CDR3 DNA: TGTGCCATCAGTCTCTGGGACGGGAAAGAGGGCTACACCTTC. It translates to CAISLWDGKEGYTF.

The CDR3 nucleotides are TGTGCCAGCAGTAGAACCGGGACTAGCGGGAGAAACGCCGGGGAGCTGTTTTTT. It codes for CASSRTGTSGRNAGELFF. The J gene is TRBJ2-2, the V gene TRBV7-6; 14 positions match TRBD2. The germline CDR1 and CDR2 sequences are SGHVS and FNYEAQ. Germline trimming cut 6 bases from V and 6 bases from J; bases unmatched to any gene: 12. This CDR3 comprises 18 residues.

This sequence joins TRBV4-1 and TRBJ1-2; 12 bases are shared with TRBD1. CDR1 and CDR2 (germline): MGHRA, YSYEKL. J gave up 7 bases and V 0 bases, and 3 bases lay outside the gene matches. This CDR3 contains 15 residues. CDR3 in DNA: TGCGCCAGCAGCCAAGAGGGACAGGGGGCAGTTGGCTACACCTTC. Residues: CASSQEGQGAVGYTF.

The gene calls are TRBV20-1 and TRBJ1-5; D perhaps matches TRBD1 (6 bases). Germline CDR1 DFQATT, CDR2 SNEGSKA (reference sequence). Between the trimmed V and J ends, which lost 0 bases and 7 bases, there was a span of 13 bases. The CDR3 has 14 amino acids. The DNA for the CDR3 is TGCAGTGCTAGAGATCCACAGGGAGGACAGCCCCAGCATTTT. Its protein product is CSARDPQGGQPQHF.

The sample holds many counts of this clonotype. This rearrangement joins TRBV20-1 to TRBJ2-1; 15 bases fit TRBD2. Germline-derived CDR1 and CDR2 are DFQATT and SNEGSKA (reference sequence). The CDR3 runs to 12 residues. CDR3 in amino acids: CRGLAGGSEQFF. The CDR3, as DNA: TGCAGGGGACTAGCGGGAGGAAGCGAGCAGTTCTTC.

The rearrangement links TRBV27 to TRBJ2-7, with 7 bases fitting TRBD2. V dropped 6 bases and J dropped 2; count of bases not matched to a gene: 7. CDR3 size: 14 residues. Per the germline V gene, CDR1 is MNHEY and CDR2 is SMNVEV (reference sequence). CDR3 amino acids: CASSPQGGPYEQYF. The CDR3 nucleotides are TGTGCCAGCAGCCCGCAGGGAGGGCCCTACGAGCAGTACTTC.

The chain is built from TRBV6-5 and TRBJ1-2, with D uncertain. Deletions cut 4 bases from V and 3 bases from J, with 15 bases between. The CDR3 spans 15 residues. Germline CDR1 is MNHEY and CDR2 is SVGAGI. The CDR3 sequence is CASSFSGSGYYGYTF. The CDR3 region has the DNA TGTGCCAGCAGTTTTTCGGGCAGCGGGTACTATGGCTACACCTTC.

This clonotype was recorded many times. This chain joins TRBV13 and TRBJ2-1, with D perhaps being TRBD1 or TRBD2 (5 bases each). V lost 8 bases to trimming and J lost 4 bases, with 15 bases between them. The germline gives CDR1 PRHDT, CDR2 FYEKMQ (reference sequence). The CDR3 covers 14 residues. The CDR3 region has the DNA TGTGCCAGCGGCGCAAGAGGGGCGTACAATGAGCAGTTCTTC. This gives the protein CASGARGAYNEQFF.

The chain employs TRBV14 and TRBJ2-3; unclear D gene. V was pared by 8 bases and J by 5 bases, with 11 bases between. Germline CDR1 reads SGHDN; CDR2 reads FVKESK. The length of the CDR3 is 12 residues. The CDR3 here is CASPGVVDTQYF. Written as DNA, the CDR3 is TGTGCCAGCCCCGGTGTGGTAGATACGCAGTATTTT. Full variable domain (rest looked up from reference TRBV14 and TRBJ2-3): EAGVTQFPSHSVIEKGQTVTLRCDPISGHDNLYWYRRVMGKEIKFLLHFVKESKQDESGMPNNRFLAERTGGTYSTLKVQPAELEDSGVYFCASPGVVDTQYFGPGTRLTVL.